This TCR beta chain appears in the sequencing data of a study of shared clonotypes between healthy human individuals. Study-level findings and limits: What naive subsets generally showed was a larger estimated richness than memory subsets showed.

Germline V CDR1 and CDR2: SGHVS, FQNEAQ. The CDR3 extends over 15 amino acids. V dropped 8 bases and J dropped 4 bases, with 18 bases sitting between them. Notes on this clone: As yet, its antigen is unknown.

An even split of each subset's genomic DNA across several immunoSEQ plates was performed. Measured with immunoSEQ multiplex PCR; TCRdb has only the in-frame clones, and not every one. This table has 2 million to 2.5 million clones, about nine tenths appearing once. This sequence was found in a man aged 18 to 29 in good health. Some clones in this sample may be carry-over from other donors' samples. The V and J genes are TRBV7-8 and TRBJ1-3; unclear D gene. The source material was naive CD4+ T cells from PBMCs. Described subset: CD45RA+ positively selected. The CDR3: CASVQTGSPGNTIYF. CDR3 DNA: TGTGCCAGCGTACAAACCGGGAGCCCAGGAAACACCATATATTTT.